The rows below give T cell receptor beta chains drawn from one sample of a study of blood T cell repertoires in COVID-19. Assay: immunoSEQ multiplex PCR; the TCRdb copy retains only in-frame clones and omits some. There are about 250,000 clones in the sample; roughly 77% occur only once, and approximately 3.2% lies in the top ten. The sequenced sample was peripheral blood. Receptors originate from a woman aged 80 or older with acute or convalescent COVID-19. Each CDR3 is given with its conserved first and last residue.

J gene,V gene,CDR3 protein
TRBJ1-5,TRBV5-1,CASSLDSNQPQHF
TRBJ1-3,TRBV9,CASSADIFSGNTIYF
TRBJ1-3,TRBV5-5,CASSRGGSHSSGNTIYF
TRBJ1-2,TRBV20-1,CSAFGNYGYTF
TRBJ1-4,TRBV19,CASSIVGGREKLFF
TRBJ2-6,TRBV7-2,CASSHAGSGANVLTF
TRBJ1-1,TRBV12-3/TRBV12-4,CASSSAGGRAFF
TRBJ2-2,TRBV19,CASSIRGTSGGAAGELFF
TRBJ1-4,TRBV18,CASSQGQTNEKLFF
TRBJ1-1,TRBV3-1/TRBV3-2,CASSPGQSNTEAFF
TRBJ2-2,TRBV10-1,CASSEQGWGGELFF
TRBJ1-2,TRBV28,CASSLQVFGYTF
TRBJ1-4,TRBV7-6,CASSANLADTTNEKLFF
TRBJ2-7,TRBV5-4,CASSLGGGSYEQYF
TRBJ2-1,TRBV5-5,CASSLGYLWLGGEQFF
TRBJ1-3,TRBV3-1/TRBV3-2,CASSQGAGGNTIYF
TRBJ1-5,TRBV19,CASTSPPGQGRNQPQHF
TRBJ1-2,TRBV6-5,CASSFSGGNGYTF
TRBJ1-1,TRBV3-1/TRBV3-2,CASSLGGVTEAFF
TRBJ2-6,TRBV6-1,CASSEGRAGANVLTF
TRBJ2-7,TRBV7-9,CASSAWTGEVGEQYF
TRBJ1-1,TRBV12-3/TRBV12-4,CASSLRIEAFF
TRBJ2-7,TRBV4-2,CASSQDRGTEQYF
TRBJ2-6,TRBV2,CASSAQGYRSGANVLTF
TRBJ1-2,TRBV14,CASSLDYRDSYGYTF
TRBJ2-5,TRBV5-4,CASSRGKAETQYF
TRBJ1-3,TRBV4-3,CASSQETGASGNTIYF
TRBJ1-1,TRBV7-9,CASSFGQLNTEAFF
TRBJ1-5,TRBV10-3,CAISKEGVGTGNQPQHF
TRBJ2-3,TRBV12-5,CASGSVGLNTDTQYF
TRBJ1-1,TRBV19,CASSRGRETEAFF
TRBJ2-1,TRBV4-1,CASTPEALAGGNEQFF
TRBJ1-1,TRBV7-2,CASSLSRQVGAFF
TRBJ2-3,TRBV5-1,CASNGFGGLGTDTQYF
TRBJ1-2,TRBV7-2,CASSPSQGLSGYTF
TRBJ2-7,TRBV5-1,CASRHSSYEQYF
TRBJ1-2,TRBV5-4,CASSLAGRGYTF
TRBJ2-2,TRBV3-1/TRBV3-2,CASSPSGRGGTGELFF
TRBJ1-4,TRBV28,CASSPTDFATNEKLFF
TRBJ2-1,TRBV5-1,CASSTGQSYNEQFF
TRBJ1-2,TRBV29-1,CSYHPQVTNYGYTF